A selection of T cell receptor beta chains follows, all from one sample in a study of glioma-infiltrating T cells after dendritic cell vaccination. Assay: immunoSEQ multiplex PCR; the TCRdb copy retains only in-frame clones and omits some. The sample shows about 73,000 clones, around 80% of them seen only once. This specimen consisted of blood, obtained before dendritic cell vaccination. Receptors originate from a human donor with glioblastoma. The CDR3 runs from the conserved cysteine through the conserved F or W. D genes are given only for firm matches. A row's size may be missing; if present it is once, few, many or a size class.

TRBD2	few	TRBV9	TRBJ2-6	CASSVGLAGYSGANVLTF	TGTGCCAGCAGCGTAGGACTAGCGGGCTACTCTGGGGCCAACGTCCTGACTTTC
TRBD1	NA	TRBV6-4	TRBJ1-1	CASSDWGTGGTEAFF	TGTGCCAGCAGTGACTGGGGGACAGGGGGTACTGAAGCTTTCTTT
TRBD1	NA	TRBV5-6	TRBJ1-5	CASSSRGLGSNQPQHF	TGTGCCAGCAGTTCGAGGGGGCTCGGGAGCAATCAGCCCCAGCATTTT
NA	NA	TRBV7-2	TRBJ1-1	CASSSAPSTEAFF	TGTGCCAGCTCGTCCGCCCCCAGCACTGAAGCTTTCTTT
TRBD1	NA	TRBV13	TRBJ2-2	CASKFAGTGVGTGELFF	TGTGCCAGCAAATTCGCCGGGACAGGGGTGGGAACCGGGGAGCTGTTTTTT
TRBD1	NA	TRBV7-9	TRBJ1-2	CASSARDSPTF	TGTGCCAGCAGCGCAAGGGACAGTCCCACCTTC
NA	NA	TRBV6-5	TRBJ1-2	CASSYLSTGANYGYTF	TGTGCCAGCAGTTACTTGTCGACAGGCGCCAACTATGGCTACACCTTC
NA	NA	TRBV29-1	TRBJ1-1	CSSNRNTEAFF	TGCAGCTCGAACAGGAACACTGAAGCTTTCTTT
TRBD1	NA	TRBV11-1	TRBJ2-3	CASSPGTATDTQYF	TGTGCCAGCAGCCCCGGGACAGCGACAGATACGCAGTATTTT
TRBD2	NA	TRBV2	TRBJ2-1	CASSETSGDYNEQFF	TGTGCCAGCAGTGAGACTAGCGGGGACTACAATGAGCAGTTCTTC
NA	NA	TRBV6-5	TRBJ2-6	CASTLSGANVLTF	TGTGCCAGCACCCTATCTGGGGCCAACGTCCTGACTTTC
NA	NA	TRBV19	TRBJ2-6	CASSIVRASSGANVLTF	TGTGCCAGTAGTATTGTCAGGGCGAGCTCTGGGGCCAACGTCCTGACTTTC
NA	NA	TRBV30	TRBJ1-2	CAWVRPPGGYTF	TGTGCCTGGGTAAGGCCGCCGGGAGGCTACACCTTC
NA	once	TRBV27	TRBJ2-5	CASGRVETQYF	TGTGCCAGCGGCCGGGTAGAGACCCAGTACTTC
NA	NA	TRBV11-2	TRBJ2-7	CASSKERDLPYEQYF	TGTGCCAGCAGCAAAGAACGGGACTTACCCTACGAGCAGTACTTC
TRBD2	NA	TRBV29-1	TRBJ2-3	CSGRTSGGTDTQYF	TGCAGCGGGCGGACTAGCGGGGGCACAGATACGCAGTATTTT
NA	NA	TRBV19	TRBJ1-3	CASSIDRVGGNTIYF	TGTGCCAGTAGTATAGACAGGGTTGGTGGAAACACCATATATTTT
NA	NA	TRBV10-3	TRBJ1-4	CAIGDTQGGEKLFF	TGTGCCATCGGGGACACCCAAGGCGGTGAAAAACTGTTTTTT
NA	NA	TRBV21-1	TRBJ2-7	CASSKESETGQVYEQYF	TGTGCCAGCAGCAAAGAGAGCGAGACAGGCCAAGTCTACGAGCAGTACTTC
NA	NA	TRBV2	TRBJ2-3	CASMGLYRTDTQYF	TGTGCCAGCATGGGACTTTATCGCACAGATACGCAGTATTTT
NA	NA	TRBV11-2	TRBJ2-5	CASSLDNLETQYF	TGTGCCAGCAGCTTAGATAATCTAGAGACCCAGTACTTC
TRBD2	once	TRBV19	TRBJ2-1	CASMNSGVLNEQFF	TGTGCCAGTATGAACAGCGGGGTACTCAATGAGCAGTTCTTC
TRBD1	NA	TRBV6-1	TRBJ1-2	CASILGTGGAKGYTF	TGTGCCAGCATTCTTGGGACAGGGGGCGCAAAAGGCTACACCTTC
NA	NA	TRBV6-5	TRBJ1-3	CASSYRPGSGNTIYF	TGTGCCAGCAGTTATCGCCCAGGCTCTGGAAACACCATATATTTT
TRBD1	NA	TRBV4-1	TRBJ2-1	CASSHPSGTGGGEQFF	TGCGCCAGCAGCCACCCCTCCGGGACAGGGGGCGGTGAGCAGTTCTTC
TRBD1	NA	TRBV9	TRBJ2-7	CASSVGTGGIGAYYEQYF	TGTGCCAGCAGCGTCGGGACAGGGGGCATAGGGGCCTACTACGAGCAGTACTTC
NA	NA	TRBV10-3	TRBJ1-5	CAIGREDSNQPQHF	TGTGCCATCGGGAGGGAAGATAGCAATCAGCCCCAGCATTTT
NA	NA	TRBV7-9	TRBJ1-6	CASRPRGVSSSYNSPLHF	TGTGCCAGCAGGCCCCGGGGTGTATCCAGCTCCTATAATTCACCCCTCCACTTT
TRBD1	NA	TRBV7-8	TRBJ1-6	CASSSRMTGGNSPLHF	TGTGCCAGCAGCTCCCGTATGACAGGGGGGAATTCACCCCTCCACTTT
NA	NA	TRBV2	TRBJ1-2	CASSEGGFNYGYTF	TGTGCCAGCAGTGAGGGGGGGTTCAACTATGGCTACACCTTC
NA	NA	TRBV5-1	TRBJ2-1	CASSLGGMGLNEQFF	TGCGCCAGCAGCTTGGGCGGGATGGGCCTCAATGAGCAGTTCTTC
NA	NA	TRBV30	TRBJ2-3	CAWSKGTRDTQYF	TGTGCCTGGAGTAAGGGGACACGTGATACGCAGTATTTT
TRBD2	NA	TRBV14	TRBJ2-7	CASSLRGGLYEQYF	TGTGCCAGCAGCCTTCGCGGGGGTCTCTACGAGCAGTACTTC
NA	NA	TRBV6-5	TRBJ1-1	CASRTGLVTEAFF	TGTGCCAGCAGAACAGGGTTGGTCACTGAAGCTTTCTTT
NA	NA	TRBV27	TRBJ2-7	CASSLISPRGGYEQYF	TGTGCCAGCAGTTTAATATCCCCCAGGGGTGGCTACGAGCAGTACTTC
TRBD2	NA	TRBV11-2	TRBJ2-7	CASSFTSGGAYEQYF	TGTGCCAGCAGTTTTACTAGCGGGGGGGCCTACGAGCAGTACTTC
NA	few	TRBV10-3	TRBJ2-3	CAISEPERGTDTQYF	TGTGCCATCAGTGAGCCGGAGCGGGGCACAGATACGCAGTATTTT
NA	NA	TRBV4-1	TRBJ2-1	CASTKADYNEQFF	TGCGCCTCGACCAAAGCGGATTACAATGAGCAGTTCTTC
NA	NA	TRBV6-5	TRBJ1-6	CASHVRTVNNSPLHF	TGTGCCAGCCATGTTCGTACAGTCAATAATTCACCCCTCCACTTT
TRBD2	NA	TRBV6-5	TRBJ2-3	CASRSGGAVDTQYF	TGTGCCAGCAGAAGCGGGGGGGCCGTAGATACGCAGTATTTT